Below are 23 T cell receptor beta chains sequenced from a single sample in a study of T cell changes during pregnancy in multiple sclerosis. This table comes from immunoSEQ multiplex PCR, and its TCRdb copy is limited to in-frame clones, with some not included. The sample holds under 85,000 clones; roughly 89% are singletons and the top ten take approximately 1.5%. The sample consisted of peripheral blood, taken in the third trimester of pregnancy. These receptors all stem from a female donor in good health, enrolled as a control in a pregnancy study.

Worth noting for this clone: Other nucleotide sequences from this sample produce the same CDR3. This rearrangement joins TRBV7-2 to TRBJ2-3; no clear D gene. Trimming removed 2 bases at V and 0 bases at J, with 9 bases between. CDR3 length equals 15 residues. Germline CDR1 and CDR2: SGHTA and FQGNSA. The CDR3 bases are TGTGCCAGCAGCTTATCCACGGGTAGCACAGATACGCAGTATTTT. It is translated as CASSLSTGSTDTQYF.

The V and J genes are TRBV28 and TRBJ1-1; TRBD1 aligns across 9 bases. The CDR3 is 17 residues long. Germline V gene sequence: CDR1 MDHEN, CDR2 SYDVKM. The J segment lost 4 bases and the V segment lost 6 bases, leaving 15 bases of the junction unmatched. The CDR3 nucleotides read TGTGCCAGCAGCCCCATACAGGGGGCGTTTCGGGGCACTGAAGCTTTCTTT. This sequence encodes CASSPIQGAFRGTEAFF.

The chain combines TRBV4-3 with TRBJ2-5, with D perhaps matching TRBD1 (6 bases). Between the trimmed V and J ends, which lost 2 bases and 0 bases, there was a span of 7 bases. The CDR3 length is 14 residues. CDR1 LGHNA and CDR2 YSLEER come from the germline V gene. The DNA of the CDR3 is TGCGCCAGCAGCCAAACAGGGTACCAAGAGACCCAGTACTTC. Translated, it gives CASSQTGYQETQYF.

Notes on this clone: Other DNA sequences within the sample encode an identical CDR3. The genes are TRBV18 and TRBJ2-7, with 12 nucleotides matching TRBD1. CDR3 length: 15 residues. Germline CDR1 reads KGHSH; CDR2 reads LQKENI. J was trimmed by 2 bases and V by 2 bases; bases with no gene match: 1. CDR3 sequence: CASSPGTGGTYEQYF. The CDR3 coding sequence is TGTGCCAGCTCACCAGGGACAGGGGGCACCTACGAGCAGTACTTC.

The rearrangement links TRBV7-3 to TRBJ2-5, with TRBD2 identical over 12 bases. This CDR3 has 14 amino acids. Germline V CDR1 and CDR2: SGHTA, FQGTGA. V dropped 6 bases and J dropped 5; count of bases not matched to a gene: 4. The DNA for the CDR3 is TGTGCCAGCAGTGCTAGCGGGGGGGCGGAGACCCAGTACTTC. This translates into CASSASGGAETQYF.

The gene calls are TRBV18 and TRBJ1-3, with D possibly being TRBD1 (5 bases). The CDR3 loop spans 15 amino acids. The germline gives CDR1 KGHSH, CDR2 LQKENI. V lost 6 bases, J lost 0 bases, and 12 bases lay in between. The CDR3 is CASSTGGPSGNTIYF. The CDR3 DNA reads TGTGCCAGCTCCACCGGGGGTCCCTCTGGAAACACCATATATTTT. Using reference TRBV18 and TRBJ1-3 for the parts outside the CDR3, the full variable domain is NAGVMQNPRHLVRRRGQEARLRCSPMKGHSHVYWYRQLPEEGLKFMVYLQKENIIDESGMPKERFSAEFPKEGPSILRIQQVVRGDSAAYFCASSTGGPSGNTIYFGEGSWLTVV.

The chain joins TRBV2 to TRBJ1-5; possible D gene TRBD1, 5 bases. There are 13 residues in the CDR3. Germline lookup yields CDR1 SNHLY and CDR2 FYNNEI. V gave up 7 bases and J gave up 4 bases, with 11 bases separating them. CDR3 bases: TGTGCCAGCACCCGACAGACGAATCAGCCCCAGCATTTT. This sequence encodes CASTRQTNQPQHF.

The chain links TRBV27 to TRBJ2-3; weak D call: TRBD2 (7 bases). CDR1 and CDR2 (germline): MNHEY, SMNVEV (reference sequence). This CDR3 contains 14 residues. V lost 5 bases to trimming and J lost 5 bases, with 14 bases between them. The CDR3 bases are TGTGCCAGCAGTGATCGGGGGGCCATAGATACGCAGTATTTT. Translation gives CASSDRGAIDTQYF.

The chain has TRBV5-4 and TRBJ1-1, with D perhaps TRBD1 (6 bases). CDR1 and CDR2 from the germline V gene are SGHNT and YYREEE (reference sequence). Trimming removed 4 bases from V and 5 bases from J, with 27 bases in between. The CDR3 consists of 18 residues. CDR3 nucleotides: TGTGCCAGCAGCCCACGAATTGGGACAAACGCCGCCAGGACTGAAGCTTTCTTT. Protein: CASSPRIGTNAARTEAFF. Variable domain in full (rest from reference TRBV5-4 and TRBJ1-1): ETGVTQSPTHLIKTRGQQVTLRCSSQSGHNTVSWYQQALGQGPQFIFQYYREEENGRGNFPPRFSGLQFPNYSSELNVNALELDDSALYLCASSPRIGTNAARTEAFFGQGTRLTVV.

The chain employs TRBV4-3 and TRBJ1-3; D is unresolved. CDR3 length equals 15 residues. Looked up from germline, CDR1 is LGHNA and CDR2 is YSLEER. The V and J ends lost 0 bases and 0 bases respectively, with 6 bases between them. CDR3 in DNA: TGCGCCAGCAGCCAAGAGTACAGCTCTGGAAACACCATATATTTT. Translated: CASSQEYSSGNTIYF.

V usage is TRBV7-8 and J usage is TRBJ1-2; no definite D call. CDR1 is SGHVS and CDR2 is FQNEAQ in the germline V gene. Trimming cost V 1 base and J 3 bases, with 15 bases left between them. There are 16 residues in the CDR3. CDR3 amino acids: CASSLEGSSRDYGYTF. The DNA for the CDR3 is TGTGCCAGCAGCTTAGAAGGGTCCTCGAGGGACTATGGCTACACCTTC.

The chain combines TRBV27 with TRBJ2-7; D is perhaps TRBD1 (5 bases). The ends were cut back, 4 bases at V and 2 bases at J, with 9 bases in the middle. Germline CDR1 MNHEY, CDR2 SMNVEV (reference sequence). CDR3 length: 13 amino acids. CDR3 amino acids: CASSSDSTYEQYF. In DNA form, the CDR3 reads TGTGCCAGCAGTTCTGACAGCACCTACGAGCAGTACTTC.

The chain has TRBV13 and TRBJ2-5; 7 nucleotides match TRBD2. Per germline, CDR1 PRHDT and CDR2 FYEKMQ (reference sequence). Unmatched junction bases numbered 8, after V lost 6 bases and J lost 4 bases. CDR3 length: 14 residues. The CDR3 coding sequence is TGTGCCAGCAGGGGCCTAGCGGAAAGAGAGACCCAGTACTTC. This translates into CASRGLAERETQYF.

The chain has TRBV4-3 and TRBJ2-1, with a possible D match to TRBD2 (5 bases). The V gene lost 3 bases and the J gene lost 10 bases, with 19 bases spanning the gap. Looked up from germline, CDR1 is LGHNA and CDR2 is YSLEER. The CDR3 covers 15 residues. CDR3 sequence reads: CASSHPSSGSDEQFF. The CDR3 DNA reads TGCGCCAGCAGCCACCCCTCGTCGGGAAGTGACGAGCAGTTCTTC.

This chain joins TRBV7-2 and TRBJ2-5; 10 bases are a match to TRBD2. V gave up 2 bases and J gave up 1 base; unmatched junction bases: 10. The CDR3 consists of 18 residues. The germline V gene has CDR1 SGHTA and CDR2 FQGNSA. The CDR3 DNA reads TGTGCCAGCAGCTTAAGGGCGCTTAGCGGGGGGCTCCAAGAGACCCAGTACTTC. It specifies CASSLRALSGGLQETQYF.

The chain combines TRBV18 with TRBJ1-4, with 7 bases fitting TRBD1. Germline-derived CDR1 and CDR2 are KGHSH and LQKENI. V shed 3 bases, J shed 8 bases, and the junction held 3 bases outside the gene matches. The CDR3 has 13 residues. The CDR3 loop is CASSPGQDEKLFF. The CDR3 region has the DNA TGTGCCAGCTCACCTGGACAGGACGAAAAACTGTTTTTT. Combining the CDR3 with reference TRBV18 and TRBJ1-4 gives the whole variable domain NAGVMQNPRHLVRRRGQEARLRCSPMKGHSHVYWYRQLPEEGLKFMVYLQKENIIDESGMPKERFSAEFPKEGPSILRIQQVVRGDSAAYFCASSPGQDEKLFFGSGTQLSVL.

This sequence joins TRBV7-9 and TRBJ2-1; TRBD1 aligns across 9 bases. J gave up 2 bases and V 5 bases, and 7 bases lay outside the gene matches. Germline V gene lookup returns CDR1 SEHNR and CDR2 FQNEAQ (reference sequence). The CDR3 runs to 16 residues. CDR3 sequence reads: CASSAQGAVAYNEQFF. The CDR3, as DNA: TGTGCCAGCAGCGCACAGGGGGCCGTAGCCTACAATGAGCAGTTCTTC. Variable domain in full (rest from reference TRBV7-9 and TRBJ2-1): DTGVSQNPRHKITKRGQNVTFRCDPISEHNRLYWYRQTLGQGPEFLTYFQNEAQLEKSRLLSDRFSAERPKGSFSTLEIQRTEQGDSAMYLCASSAQGAVAYNEQFFGPGTRLTVL.

This clone was found once. This chain uses TRBV12-5 with TRBJ1-5, with D possibly matching TRBD1 (6 bases). Germline assignment: CDR1 LGHNT and CDR2 FRNRAP. The ends were cut back, 4 bases at V and 8 bases at J, with 15 bases in the middle. The CDR3 sequence is 14 residues long. DNA of the CDR3: TGTGCTAGTGGTTCGGGACAACCAGGGGAGCCCCAGCATTTT. This sequence encodes CASGSGQPGEPQHF.

The chain recombines TRBV11-3 with TRBJ2-2; TRBD1 matches 11 bases. CDR3 length: 15 residues. Germline CDR1 and CDR2: SGHNT and YENEEA. The J segment lost 7 bases and the V segment lost 6 bases, leaving 7 bases of the junction unmatched. The CDR3 DNA follows: TGTGCCAGCAGTACCGGGACAGGGGGAGGCGGGGAGCTGTTTTTT. This gives the protein CASSTGTGGGGELFF.

The CDR3 nucleotides are TGTGCCAGCAGTGCCCACTCCTACGAGCAGTACTTC. It translates to CASSAHSYEQYF. The chain combines TRBV6-1 with TRBJ2-7; unclear D gene. The CDR3 extends over 12 amino acids. V lost 4 bases and J lost 0, with 4 bases in between. Germline CDR1 is MNHNS and CDR2 is SASEGT.

V is TRBV28 and J is TRBJ2-7; TRBD2 is a possible D gene (5 bases). V was pared by 3 bases and J by 3 bases, with 9 bases between. Germline CDR1 is MDHEN and CDR2 is SYDVKM. This CDR3 has 13 amino acids. DNA of the CDR3: TGTGCCAGCAGTTTCCTCAGCGGCTACGAGCAGTACTTC. As protein: CASSFLSGYEQYF.

The chain recombines TRBV20-1 with TRBJ2-5; D uncertain. In germline, CDR1 is DFQATT, CDR2 SNEGSKA (reference sequence). The V and J ends lost 6 bases and 5 bases respectively, with 10 bases between them. The CDR3 length is 11 residues. CDR3 region: CSALAGETQYF. CDR3 in DNA: TGCAGTGCCCTGGCCGGGGAGACCCAGTACTTC.

The chain has TRBV14 and TRBJ1-6; 7 bases match TRBD1. V lost 3 bases to trimming and J lost 9 bases; unmatched junction nucleotides: 5. The CDR3 totals 14 residues. Germline lookup yields CDR1 SGHDN and CDR2 FVKESK. CDR3 in amino acids: CASSQDYRGSPLHF. The CDR3 DNA follows: TGTGCCAGCAGCCAGGATTACAGGGGTTCACCCCTCCACTTT. The variable domain in full, completed from reference TRBV14 and TRBJ1-6, reads EAGVTQFPSHSVIEKGQTVTLRCDPISGHDNLYWYRRVMGKEIKFLLHFVKESKQDESGMPNNRFLAERTGGTYSTLKVQPAELEDSGVYFCASSQDYRGSPLHFGNGTRLTVT.